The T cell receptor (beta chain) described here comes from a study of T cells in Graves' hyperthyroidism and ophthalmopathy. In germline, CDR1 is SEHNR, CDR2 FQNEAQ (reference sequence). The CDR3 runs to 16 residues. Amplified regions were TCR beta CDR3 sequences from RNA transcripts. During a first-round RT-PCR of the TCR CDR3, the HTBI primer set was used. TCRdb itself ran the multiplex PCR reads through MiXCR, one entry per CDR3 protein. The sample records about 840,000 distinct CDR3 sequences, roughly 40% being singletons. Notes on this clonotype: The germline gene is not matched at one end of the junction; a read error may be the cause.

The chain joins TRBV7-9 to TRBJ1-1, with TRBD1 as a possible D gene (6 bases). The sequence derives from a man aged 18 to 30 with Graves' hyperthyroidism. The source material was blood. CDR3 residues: CASSLGLQGRHTEAFF. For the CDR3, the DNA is TGCGCCAGCAGCCTCGGATTACAGGGAAGACACACTGAAGCTTTCTTT. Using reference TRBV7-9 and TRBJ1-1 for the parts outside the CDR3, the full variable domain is DTGVSQNPRHKITKRGQNVTFRCDPISEHNRLYWYRQTLGQGPEFLTYFQNEAQLEKSRLLSDRFSAERPKGSFSTLEIQRTEQGDSAMYLCASSLGLQGRHTEAFFGQGTRLTVV.